The sequence of this T cell receptor beta chain was determined in a study of blood T cell repertoires in COVID-19. Study as a whole: Whether acute or convalescent, the COVID-19 samples came from the United States, Italy and Spain. PBMCs, B-cell-depleted T cells, or T cells were the source of the cDNA or gDNA that made up the material.

Original data processing: The authors estimated nucleated cell counts from reference gene primer amplification. The assay was immunoSEQ multiplex PCR, and TCRdb's table has in-frame clones only and misses some. Clonal size and the V and J genes are those of that table, whereas D and trimming came from the DNA. The sample has 120,000 to 150,000 clones; about nine tenths are singletons. Unmatched junction bases numbered 11, after V lost 3 bases and J lost 9 bases. The CDR3 extends over 15 amino acids. Germline V CDR1 and CDR2: SGHNT, YENEEA. The sequence derives from a woman aged 50 to 65 with acute or convalescent COVID-19. Material for sequencing was peripheral blood. This chain uses TRBV11-3 with TRBJ2-1; TRBD2 agrees at 7 bases. This CDR3 reads CASSLGGLGDFEQFF. In nucleotides, the CDR3 is TGTGCCAGCAGCTTGGGGGGGTTGGGTGACTTTGAGCAGTTCTTC.